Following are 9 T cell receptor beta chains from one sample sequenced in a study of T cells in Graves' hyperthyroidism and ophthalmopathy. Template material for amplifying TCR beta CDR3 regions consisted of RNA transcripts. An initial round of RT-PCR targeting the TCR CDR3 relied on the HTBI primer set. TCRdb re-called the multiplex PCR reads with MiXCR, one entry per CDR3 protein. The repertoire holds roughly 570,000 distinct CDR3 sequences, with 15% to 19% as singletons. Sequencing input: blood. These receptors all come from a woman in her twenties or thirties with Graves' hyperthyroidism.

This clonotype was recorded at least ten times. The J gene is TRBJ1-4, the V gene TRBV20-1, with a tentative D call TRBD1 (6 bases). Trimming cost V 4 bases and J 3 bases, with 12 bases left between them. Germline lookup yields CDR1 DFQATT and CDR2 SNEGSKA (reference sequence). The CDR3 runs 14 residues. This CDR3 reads CSATSGDSNEKLFF. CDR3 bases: TGCAGTGCTACATCAGGGGACTCTAATGAAAAACTGTTTTTT.

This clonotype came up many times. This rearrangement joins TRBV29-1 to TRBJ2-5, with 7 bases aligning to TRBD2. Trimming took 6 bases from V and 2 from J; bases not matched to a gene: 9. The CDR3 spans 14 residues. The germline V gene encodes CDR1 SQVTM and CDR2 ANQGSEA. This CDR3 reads CSVESGGGQETQYF. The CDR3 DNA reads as TGCAGCGTCGAGTCGGGGGGAGGGCAAGAGACCCAGTACTTC.

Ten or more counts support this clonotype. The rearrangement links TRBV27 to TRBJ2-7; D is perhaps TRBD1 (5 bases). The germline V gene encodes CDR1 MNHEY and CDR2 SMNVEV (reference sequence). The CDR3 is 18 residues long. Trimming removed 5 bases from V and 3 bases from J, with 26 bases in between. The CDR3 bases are TGTGCCAGCAGTCCAAACCCGATGGTCCAGGGCAATTTCTACGAGCAGTACTTC. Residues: CASSPNPMVQGNFYEQYF.

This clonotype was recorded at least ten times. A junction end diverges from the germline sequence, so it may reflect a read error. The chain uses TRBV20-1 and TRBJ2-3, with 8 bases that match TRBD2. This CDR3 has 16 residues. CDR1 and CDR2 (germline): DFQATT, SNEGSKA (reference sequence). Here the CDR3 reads CSPRRGLAGSTDTQYF. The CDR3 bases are TGCAGTCCTAGACGGGGGTTAGCGGGGTCCACAGATACGCAGTATTTT.

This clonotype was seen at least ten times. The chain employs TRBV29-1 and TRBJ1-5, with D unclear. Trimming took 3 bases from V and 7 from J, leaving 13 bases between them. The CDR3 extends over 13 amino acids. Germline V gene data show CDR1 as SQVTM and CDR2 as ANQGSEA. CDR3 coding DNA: TGCAGCGTTGAGTCCCTCCCCGGACAGCCCCAGCATTTT. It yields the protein CSVESLPGQPQHF.

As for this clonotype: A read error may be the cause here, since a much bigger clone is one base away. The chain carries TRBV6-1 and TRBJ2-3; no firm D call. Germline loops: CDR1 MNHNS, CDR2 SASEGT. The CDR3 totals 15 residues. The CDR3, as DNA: TGTGCCAGCAGCCTAAGTAAATTTGGCACAGATGCGCAGTATTTT. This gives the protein CASSLSKFGTDAQYF.

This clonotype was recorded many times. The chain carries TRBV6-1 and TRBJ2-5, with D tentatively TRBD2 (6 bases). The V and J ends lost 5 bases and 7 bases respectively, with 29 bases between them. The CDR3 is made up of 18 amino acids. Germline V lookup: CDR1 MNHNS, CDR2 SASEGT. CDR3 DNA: TGTGCCAGCAGTTCCTACTGCGTTCTAGCGCGCGTTTCAAGGACCCAGTACTTC. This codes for CASSSYCVLARVSRTQYF.

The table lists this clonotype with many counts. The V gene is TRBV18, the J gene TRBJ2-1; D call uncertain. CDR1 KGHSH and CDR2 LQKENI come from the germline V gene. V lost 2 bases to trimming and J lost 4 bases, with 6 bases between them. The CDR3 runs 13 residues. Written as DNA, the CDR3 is TGTGCCAGCTCACCAATGTGGTACAATGAGCAGTTCTTC. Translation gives CASSPMWYNEQFF.

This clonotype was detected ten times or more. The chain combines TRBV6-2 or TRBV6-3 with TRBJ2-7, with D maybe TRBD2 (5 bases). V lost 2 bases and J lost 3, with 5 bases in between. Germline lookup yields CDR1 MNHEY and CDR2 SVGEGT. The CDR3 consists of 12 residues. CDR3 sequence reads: CASSYEGYEQYF. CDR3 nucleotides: TGTGCCAGCAGTTACGAGGGCTACGAGCAGTACTTC.